This T cell receptor (beta chain) was sequenced in a study of T-cell reconstitution after alpha-beta-depleted transplantation in children. A library of TCRbeta sequences, prepared with unique molecular identifiers, was generated. TCRdb itself ran the PCR reads through MiXCR, one entry per CDR3 protein. The sample records about 370,000 distinct CDR3 sequences, roughly 22% being singletons. The sample holds a few counts of this clonotype. J was trimmed by 6 bases and V by 10 bases; bases with no gene match: 20. The V gene's germline CDR1 is ENHRY and CDR2 SYGVKD. The CDR3 is made up of 17 amino acids. The TCR comes from a human donor who donated a stem cell graft to a child with acute myeloid leukemia. Sequencing was performed on PBMCs from the stem cell graft donor, taken from the stem cell graft. The rearrangement uses TRBV10-3 and TRBJ1-2, with 10 bases that match TRBD1. Here the CDR3 DNA reads TGTGCCACACTATACAGGCGGCCGGGACAGGGGAGTAATGGCTACACCTTC. Protein product: CATLYRRPGQGSNGYTF.